This TCR beta chain was identified during a study of T cell responses to AZD1222 COVID-19 vaccine. Findings and caveats of the study: Rises in breadth and depth of Spike-specific TCRs came after two AZD1222 doses. Donor demographics were predominantly white British with a female majority; clonal diversity may be underestimated.

The CDR3 totals 15 residues. V was shortened by 8 bases and J by 7 bases, with 18 bases between the two germline ends. The germline V gene has CDR1 LNHDA and CDR2 SQIVND (reference sequence). Repertoires were generated with immunoSEQ multiplex PCR, while TCRdb's copy carries only in-frame clones and drops some. The data hold about 91,000 clones, with roughly nine tenths observed a single time. Points on this clone: Antigen: not known.

The source of this sequence is an adult who received the AZD1222 COVID-19 vaccine. The chain employs TRBV19 and TRBJ1-6, with D tentatively TRBD1 (5 bases). Sequenced material: peripheral blood, taken 28 days after the second AZD1222 dose. In DNA, the CDR3 is TGTGCCAGTCCCGAACCGGGACGGACCAATTCACCCCTCCACTTT. Translating it yields CASPEPGRTNSPLHF.